The next 26 T cell receptor beta chains were all read from a single sample in a study of early T cells in non-severe SARS-CoV-2 infection. MiXCR was run by TCRdb on the 5' RACE reads, yielding one entry per CDR3 protein. The sample has about 23,000 distinct CDR3 sequences, about 5% seen once; the top ten hold over 3.5%. Input material: whole blood. Receptors were obtained from an adult who was a healthcare worker with PCR-confirmed SARS-CoV-2 infection or an uninfected control (not recorded which).

The sample holds many counts of this clonotype. The rearrangement joins TRBV20-1 to TRBJ1-1; maybe TRBD1 (5 bases). Germline V gives CDR1 DFQATT, CDR2 SNEGSKA (reference sequence). The CDR3 has 13 amino acids. The CDR3 loop reads CNPLRGPNTEAFF. The CDR3 nucleotides are TGCAACCCCCTCCGGGGCCCGAACACTGAAGCTTTCTTT.

This clonotype occurred many times. The V and J genes are TRBV19 and TRBJ1-1; the D gene is possibly TRBD1 (6 bases). Per germline, CDR1 LNHDA and CDR2 SQIVND (reference sequence). The CDR3 is 13 amino acids. Trimming stripped 6 bases from V and 1 base from J, with 9 bases between. In DNA form, the CDR3 reads TGTGCCAGTAGAACGGGACAGAACACTGAAGCTTTCTTT. Translated: CASRTGQNTEAFF.

This clonotype was observed many times. V usage is TRBV7-9 and J usage is TRBJ2-6; TRBD1 agrees at 9 bases. Germline V gene data show CDR1 as SEHNR and CDR2 as FQNEAQ (reference sequence). Trimming at V came to 5 bases and at J to 0 bases, leaving 2 bases not matched to a gene. This CDR3 has 16 residues. The chain's CDR3 is CASSATGGSGANVLTF. In DNA form, the CDR3 reads TGTGCCAGCAGCGCGACAGGGGGCTCTGGGGCCAACGTCCTGACTTTC.

This clonotype was counted between two and nine times. The J gene is TRBJ2-5, the V gene TRBV7-2; 8 positions match TRBD1. The length of the CDR3 is 16 residues. The germline CDR1 and CDR2 sequences are SGHTA and FQGNSA. Germline trimming cut 5 bases from V and 2 bases from J; bases unmatched to any gene: 10. The DNA of the CDR3 is TGTGCCAGCAGCCCCCGGACAGGGATGGGGCAAGAGACCCAGTACTTC. Protein: CASSPRTGMGQETQYF.

This clonotype was seen many times. This chain uses TRBV29-1 with TRBJ2-3; D assignment may be TRBD1 or TRBD2 (6 bases each). Germline loops: CDR1 SQVTM, CDR2 ANQGSEA. Trimming removed 4 bases from V and 6 bases from J, with 14 bases in between. This CDR3 contains 13 residues. DNA for the CDR3: TGCAGCGTTGGGGCCGGGGGCGGCGATACGCAGTATTTT. This codes for CSVGAGGGDTQYF.

The J gene is TRBJ1-2, the V gene TRBV6-1; a possible D gene is TRBD1 (5 bases). Trimming shortened V by 3 bases and J by 3 bases, and 8 bases separated the two germline ends. The CDR3 length is 13 residues. Germline-derived CDR1 and CDR2 are MNHNS and SASEGT. CDR3 sequence reads: CASSEEGDYGYTF. The CDR3 DNA reads as TGTGCCAGCAGTGAGGAAGGGGACTATGGCTACACCTTC.

This clonotype has a count of ten or more. The rearrangement links TRBV11-2 to TRBJ1-6; D is undetermined. The germline CDR1 and CDR2 sequences are SGHAT and FQNNGV. V was cut by 5 bases and J by 5 bases, with 19 bases left in between. This CDR3 comprises 17 residues. The DNA of the CDR3 is TGTGCCAGCAGCACCCTAGTCGGACGGAAAAATAATTCACCCCTCCACTTT. Translating it yields CASSTLVGRKNNSPLHF.

This clonotype was observed at least ten times. DNA for the CDR3: TGTGCCAGCAGCGTAGACCACGGAGATACGCAGTATTTT. Its translation: CASSVDHGDTQYF. The J gene is TRBJ2-3, the V gene TRBV7-3; D remains unclear. V lost 5 bases and J lost 5, with 11 bases in between. Per germline, CDR1 SGHTA and CDR2 FQGTGA. The CDR3 is 13 amino acids.

This clonotype has a count of ten or more. CDR3 protein: CASSPLSSTGELFF. DNA for the CDR3: TGTGCCAGCAGCCCCCTGTCCTCGACCGGGGAGCTGTTTTTT. The rearrangement links TRBV6-4 to TRBJ2-2; D gene unclear. This CDR3 spans 14 amino acids. Trimming shortened V by 6 bases and J by 5 bases, and 13 bases separated the two germline ends. Germline CDR1 MRHNA, CDR2 SNTAGT.

This clonotype came up many times. This sequence joins TRBV10-3 and TRBJ2-2, with TRBD1 as a possible D gene (5 bases). CDR1 is ENHRY and CDR2 is SYGVKD in the germline V gene. Deletions cut 10 bases from V and 0 bases from J, with 18 bases between. The CDR3 sequence is 16 residues long. For the CDR3, the DNA is TGTGCCACCAGGACACGGAGCACCGCGAACACCGGGGAGCTGTTTTTT. The encoded protein is CATRTRSTANTGELFF.

This clonotype came up a few times. The rearrangement uses TRBV20-1 and TRBJ1-5; D is perhaps TRBD1 (6 bases). The CDR3 runs to 15 residues. V was shortened by 2 bases and J by 0 bases, with 11 bases between the two germline ends. The germline V gene has CDR1 DFQATT and CDR2 SNEGSKA (reference sequence). CDR3 sequence: CSARRGGLSNQPQHF. In DNA, the CDR3 is TGCAGTGCTAGAAGGGGGGGCCTTAGCAATCAGCCCCAGCATTTT.

This clonotype occurred many times. The chain combines TRBV5-5 with TRBJ2-1, with TRBD1 identical over 7 bases. J gave up 4 bases and V 2 bases, and 9 bases lay outside the gene matches. Germline V gives CDR1 SGHKS, CDR2 YYEKEE (reference sequence). The CDR3 length is 16 residues. CDR3 in DNA: TGTGCCAGCAGCTTTCGACAGGGTACGATATACAATGAGCAGTTCTTC. Its protein is CASSFRQGTIYNEQFF.

This clonotype counts as medium-sized (0.01 to 0.1%). The chain is built from TRBV7-2 and TRBJ1-1, with TRBD1 identical over 7 bases. The trim removed 3 bases at V and 5 bases at J, leaving 9 bases unmatched. The CDR3 loop spans 15 amino acids. From germline, CDR1 is SGHTA and CDR2 FQGNSA. The CDR3 sequence is CASSFFRDSGTEAFF. CDR3 nucleotide sequence: TGTGCCAGCAGCTTCTTCCGGGACAGTGGGACTGAAGCTTTCTTT.

This clonotype was seen repeatedly, ten times or more. The V call is TRBV6-6, the J call TRBJ2-7, with D maybe TRBD1 (5 bases). The V gene's germline CDR1 is MNHNY and CDR2 SVGAGI (reference sequence). This CDR3 region has 14 residues. Trimming removed 2 bases at V and 2 bases at J, with 10 bases between. CDR3 sequence reads: CASSYAPGTYEQYF. CDR3 nucleotide sequence: TGTGCCAGCAGTTACGCCCCAGGGACCTACGAGCAGTACTTC.

This clonotype was found a few times. The chain combines TRBV27 with TRBJ2-2; D is uncertain. The germline V gene has CDR1 MNHEY and CDR2 SMNVEV (reference sequence). The CDR3 length is 15 residues. With 5 bases removed from V and 4 bases from J, the gap between germline ends came to 14 bases. Here the CDR3 reads CASSPPSSFTGELFF. DNA for the CDR3: TGTGCCAGCAGTCCCCCAAGCAGTTTCACCGGGGAGCTGTTTTTT.

This clonotype was recorded a few times. V usage is TRBV5-4 and J usage is TRBJ2-7; D is unresolved. The CDR3 contains 11 residues. CDR1 is SGHNT, CDR2 YYREEE, per germline (reference sequence). Trimming pared 1 base from V and 5 bases from J, leaving 4 bases between. CDR3: CASSLSNEQYF. The CDR3 DNA is TGTGCCAGCAGCTTGAGCAACGAGCAGTACTTC.

CDR3 residues: CASSVGGPGLIGYGYTF. CDR3 nucleotides: TGTGCCAGCAGCGTAGGAGGGCCAGGCCTAATCGGCTATGGCTACACCTTC. This chain uses TRBV9 with TRBJ1-2; D remains unclear. The germline V gene has CDR1 SGDLS and CDR2 YYNGEE. The V end lost 0 bases, the J end lost 4 bases, and 19 bases lay between the germline ends. This CDR3 has 17 amino acids.

V and J are TRBV19 and TRBJ2-3, with 8 bases lining up with TRBD2. The V segment lost 5 bases and the J segment 3 bases; nucleotides outside the gene matches: 10. This CDR3 is 16 amino acids long. CDR1 is LNHDA and CDR2 is SQIVND in the germline V gene (reference sequence). The CDR3: CASSALDRGGTDTQYF. The CDR3 DNA is TGTGCCAGTAGTGCGCTCGATCGGGGGGGGACAGATACGCAGTATTTT.

This clonotype has at least ten counts. The rearrangement links TRBV11-2 to TRBJ2-5, with TRBD2 identical over 7 bases. Germline V gene sequence: CDR1 SGHAT, CDR2 FQNNGV. This CDR3 has 15 residues. The junction had 9 bases not matched to a gene; V was cut back by 6 bases and J by 2 bases. DNA of the CDR3: TGTGCCAGCAGGCCTCTGCGGGGGAGACAAGAGACCCAGTACTTC. This codes for CASRPLRGRQETQYF.

This clonotype has ten or more counts. The rearrangement uses TRBV29-1 and TRBJ2-1; 9 bases map to TRBD2. Unmatched junction bases numbered 8, after V lost 8 bases and J lost 0 bases. Germline loops: CDR1 SQVTM, CDR2 ANQGSEA. The CDR3 is 15 residues long. The CDR3 sequence: CSLVSGGSSYNEQFF. Written as DNA, the CDR3 is TGCAGCCTTGTTAGCGGGGGCAGCTCCTACAATGAGCAGTTCTTC.

V usage is TRBV11-2 and J usage is TRBJ1-1; D is ambiguous. CDR3 length equals 13 residues. From germline, CDR1 is SGHAT and CDR2 FQNNGV. V shed 0 bases and J shed 0 bases, with 2 bases lying between them. The CDR3 protein is CASSLEVNTEAFF. The CDR3 region has the DNA TGTGCCAGCAGCTTAGAAGTGAACACTGAAGCTTTCTTT.

The chain links TRBV12-3 or TRBV12-4 to TRBJ2-3; D tentatively reads TRBD1 or TRBD2 (5 bases each). Trimming stripped 6 bases from V and 9 bases from J, with 16 bases between. CDR3 length: 13 residues. The CDR3 protein is CASRPRDARTQYF. The CDR3 DNA follows: TGTGCCAGCAGACCCCGGGACGCTAGAACGCAGTATTTT.

This clonotype was seen repeatedly, ten times or more. In DNA, the CDR3 is TGTGCCAGCAGCCTCAGGGACAGGGGCTCCTACGAGCAGTACTTC. This translates into CASSLRDRGSYEQYF. This sequence joins TRBV5-5 and TRBJ2-7; 10 bases map to TRBD1. The CDR3 loop spans 15 amino acids. Unmatched junction bases numbered 4, after V lost 4 bases and J lost 0 bases. Germline CDR1 SGHKS, CDR2 YYEKEE (reference sequence). The full variable domain, completed using reference TRBV5-5 and TRBJ2-7, is DAGVTQSPTHLIKTRGQQVTLRCSPISGHKSVSWYQQVLGQGPQFIFQYYEKEERGRGNFPDRFSARQFPNYSSELNVNALLLGDSALYLCASSLRDRGSYEQYFGPGTRLTVT.

The chain links TRBV29-1 to TRBJ1-2; D gene ambiguous. Germline lookup yields CDR1 SQVTM and CDR2 ANQGSEA. The CDR3 is 13 amino acids. Trimming cost V 3 bases and J 0 bases, with 8 bases left between them. This chain's CDR3 is CSVEATPNYGYTF. The CDR3 bases are TGCAGCGTTGAGGCGACACCTAACTATGGCTACACCTTC.

This clonotype occurred many times. The chain is built from TRBV29-1 and TRBJ2-5, with a weak D call TRBD2 (5 bases). Germline loops: CDR1 SQVTM, CDR2 ANQGSEA. The CDR3 has 11 amino acids. V was clipped by 4 bases and J by 5 bases, with 8 bases between them. The CDR3, as DNA: TGCAGCGTTGGGAGGTCTGAGACCCAGTACTTC. Translating it yields CSVGRSETQYF.

There are many counts of this clonotype. The chain carries TRBV28 and TRBJ2-3; 7 bases map to TRBD1. The CDR3 runs 14 residues. J lost 3 bases, V lost 5 bases, and 5 bases had no gene match. Per germline, CDR1 MDHEN and CDR2 SYDVKM. CDR3 nucleotide sequence: TGTGCCAGCAGTCCCCTGACAGGGACAGATACGCAGTATTTT. Its translation is CASSPLTGTDTQYF.